Following are 26 T cell receptor beta chains from one sample sequenced in a study of CD8 T cells in ankylosing spondylitis. Via MiXCR, TCRdb re-called the 5' RACE reads, giving one row per CDR3 protein. The sample has 340,000 or so distinct CDR3 sequences, roughly 15% seen once. Sample: blood, either unsorted or a sorted T cell fraction (not recorded which). The receptors were gathered from a male donor with ankylosing spondylitis or in good health (not recorded which).

This clonotype has more than one count but fewer than ten. The J gene is TRBJ2-1, the V gene TRBV12-3 or TRBV12-4; unclear D gene. The length of the CDR3 is 14 residues. Trimming removed 1 base at V and 5 bases at J, with 9 bases between. The DNA of the CDR3 is TGTGCCAGCAGTTTAGAAATAGTACACAATGAGCAGTTCTTC. It specifies CASSLEIVHNEQFF.

This clonotype was counted at least ten times. This chain connects TRBV5-1 to TRBJ2-3, with unresolved D. Germline CDR1 SGHRS, CDR2 YFSETQ. This CDR3 has 13 residues. Trimming shortened V by 0 bases and J by 6 bases, and 8 bases separated the two germline ends. CDR3 bases: TGCGCCAGCAGCTTGGACCTCGGGGATACGCAGTATTTT. This gives the protein CASSLDLGDTQYF.

The CDR3 DNA is TGCAGCGTCCAGCGGGGGACAGGGAGCACAGATACGCAGTATTTT. Its protein is CSVQRGTGSTDTQYF. The chain combines TRBV29-1 with TRBJ2-3, with D perhaps matching TRBD1 (9 bases). V gave up 6 bases and J gave up 0 bases, with 16 bases separating them. The CDR3 covers 15 residues. Per germline, CDR1 SQVTM and CDR2 ANQGSEA.

The chain links TRBV30 to TRBJ2-1, with D uncertain. The CDR3 consists of 12 residues. V dropped 0 bases and J dropped 8 bases, with 8 bases sitting between them. The germline gives CDR1 GTSNPN, CDR2 SVGIG (reference sequence). The CDR3, as DNA: TGTGCCTGGAGTGTACAGCTGGATGAGCAGTTCTTC. Its protein is CAWSVQLDEQFF.

This chain connects TRBV7-9 to TRBJ2-4; D possibly corresponds to TRBD1 (6 bases). The CDR3 has 16 residues. Germline lookup yields CDR1 SEHNR and CDR2 FQNEAQ (reference sequence). The V gene lost 1 base and the J gene lost 0 bases, with 10 bases spanning the gap. Here the CDR3 DNA reads TGTGCCAGCAGCTTAGGGACAGATCTAGCCAAAAACATTCAGTACTTC. It is translated as CASSLGTDLAKNIQYF.

This clonotype was observed a few times. The chain joins TRBV20-1 to TRBJ1-2; D is unresolved. Looked up from germline, CDR1 is DFQATT and CDR2 is SNEGSKA (reference sequence). This CDR3 spans 12 amino acids. V lost 7 bases to trimming and J lost 0 bases, with 9 bases between them. CDR3 sequence (DNA): TGCAGTGTTAAGACGGCTAACTATGGCTACACCTTC. Its protein is CSVKTANYGYTF.

This clonotype was detected only a few times. The chain is built from TRBV20-1 and TRBJ2-3; 10 bases line up with TRBD2. Germline-derived CDR1 and CDR2 are DFQATT and SNEGSKA (reference sequence). The CDR3 covers 16 residues. The V segment lost 1 base and the J segment 1 base; nucleotides outside the gene matches: 5. The DNA of the CDR3 is TGCAGTGCTAGAGCCGTAGCGGGGGGCCGCACAGATACGCAGTATTTT. Its translation is CSARAVAGGRTDTQYF.

This clonotype was recorded a few times. Germline and junction disagree at one end, which may indicate a read error. The chain couples TRBV7-8 to TRBJ1-1, with TRBD1 as a possible D gene (6 bases). This CDR3 is 14 amino acids long. Germline CDR1 is SGHVS and CDR2 is FQNEAQ. CDR3 loop: CASSPSRDTAEAFF. The CDR3 DNA is TGTGCCAGCAGCCCCTCCCGGGACACTGCTGAAGCCTTCTTT.

V gene TRBV11-2 combines with J gene TRBJ1-5; a weak D match, TRBD1 (5 bases). The V end was cut by 0 bases, the J end by 11 bases, with 11 bases between. In germline, CDR1 is SGHAT, CDR2 FQNNGV. CDR3 length equals 13 residues. CDR3 sequence (DNA): TGTGCCAGCAGCTTAGATCGGGGGATAGCCCAGCATTTT. Its translation: CASSLDRGIAQHF.

The chain joins TRBV5-1 to TRBJ2-2; 7 bases fit TRBD1. Germline V gene lookup returns CDR1 SGHRS and CDR2 YFSETQ. Unmatched junction bases numbered 10, after V lost 0 bases and J lost 5 bases. The CDR3 spans 17 residues. The CDR3: CASSLGLQGRGTGELFF. The CDR3 DNA reads as TGCGCCAGCAGCTTGGGGCTACAGGGGCGAGGGACCGGGGAGCTGTTTTTT.

This clonotype was detected a few times. The chain has TRBV5-1 and TRBJ2-3; the D call may be TRBD1 or TRBD2 (5 bases each). V was trimmed by 0 bases and J by 5 bases, leaving 13 bases between them. CDR3 length: 15 amino acids. Germline V gene data show CDR1 as SGHRS and CDR2 as YFSETQ. The CDR3: CASSLDPGLRDTQYF. The DNA for the CDR3 is TGCGCCAGCAGCTTGGATCCGGGGCTGAGAGATACGCAGTATTTT.

V is TRBV27 and J is TRBJ2-7; 10 bases are shared with TRBD2. The J segment lost 2 bases and the V segment lost 3 bases, leaving 1 base of the junction unmatched. The CDR3 is 14 amino acids. CDR1 is MNHEY and CDR2 is SMNVEV in the germline V gene (reference sequence). CDR3 in DNA: TGTGCCAGCAGTTTTACTAGCGGGACCTACGAGCAGTACTTC. It is translated as CASSFTSGTYEQYF.

The chain couples TRBV18 to TRBJ2-7; tentatively, D is TRBD2 (6 bases). Germline CDR1 is KGHSH and CDR2 is LQKENI. The length of the CDR3 is 13 residues. With 6 bases removed from V and 6 bases from J, the gap between germline ends came to 15 bases. The CDR3 sequence: CASSWGTSSEQYF. CDR3 bases: TGTGCCAGCTCTTGGGGGACTTCTTCCGAGCAGTACTTC.

This clonotype was observed many times. The chain couples TRBV12-3 or TRBV12-4 to TRBJ2-1, with D possibly matching TRBD1 (7 bases). CDR3 length equals 13 residues. V was shortened by 4 bases and J by 8 bases, with 12 bases between the two germline ends. The CDR3 reads CASSSTGRHEQFF. The CDR3, as DNA: TGTGCCAGCAGTTCGACAGGGAGGCATGAGCAGTTCTTC.

This clonotype occurred a few times. V and J are TRBV20-1 and TRBJ2-1, with 13 bases lining up with TRBD2. This CDR3 contains 15 residues. Germline values: CDR1 DFQATT, CDR2 SNEGSKA (reference sequence). Trimming took 0 bases from V and 6 from J; bases not matched to a gene: 2. The CDR3 reads CSARDGTSGANEQFF. The CDR3 DNA is TGCAGTGCTAGAGACGGGACTAGCGGGGCCAATGAGCAGTTCTTC.

At least ten counts were recorded for this clonotype. The chain joins TRBV5-1 to TRBJ2-3; the match to TRBD2 covers 10 bases. The CDR3 runs 18 residues. Trimming at V came to 5 bases and at J to 4 bases, leaving 16 bases not matched to a gene. Germline CDR1 SGHRS, CDR2 YFSETQ. CDR3: CASRRLAGTRGGADTQYF. The DNA of the CDR3 is TGCGCCAGCAGGAGACTAGCGGGTACCCGAGGCGGCGCAGATACGCAGTATTTT.

The chain has TRBV5-1 and TRBJ2-1, with TRBD1 matching over 8 bases. J lost 2 bases, V lost 4 bases, and 5 bases had no gene match. This CDR3 is built from 15 residues. The V gene's germline CDR1 is SGHRS and CDR2 YFSETQ. This CDR3 is CASSGDRGPYNEQFF. As DNA, the CDR3 is TGCGCCAGCAGCGGAGACAGGGGCCCCTACAATGAGCAGTTCTTC.

The chain carries TRBV20-1 and TRBJ2-7; 7 bases are shared with TRBD2. Germline V gene data show CDR1 as DFQATT and CDR2 as SNEGSKA (reference sequence). The CDR3 covers 15 residues. After removal of 5 bases from V and 6 bases from J, the junction contained 16 bases not matched to a gene. In DNA form, the CDR3 reads TGCAGTGCTTCCGGGATCGGCGGGAGAGAAGGCGAGCAGTACTTC. This gives the protein CSASGIGGREGEQYF.

The V call is TRBV20-1, the J call TRBJ1-5, with D possibly matching TRBD1 (6 bases). Germline assignment: CDR1 DFQATT and CDR2 SNEGSKA (reference sequence). The CDR3 is made up of 16 amino acids. Trimming cost V 0 bases and J 5 bases, with 17 bases left between them. CDR3 in DNA: TGCAGTGCTAGAGATATAACGGGCCAGGGGTATCAGCCCCAGCATTTT. It specifies CSARDITGQGYQPQHF.

There are a few counts of this clonotype. The chain is built from TRBV7-8 and TRBJ1-1, with unresolved D. Germline V gene sequence: CDR1 SGHVS, CDR2 FQNEAQ. V was clipped by 6 bases and J by 3 bases, with 11 bases between them. This CDR3 contains 13 residues. DNA for the CDR3: TGTGCCAGCAGTTCAATGGCGGACACTGAAGCTTTCTTT. Protein: CASSSMADTEAFF.

This clonotype came up many times. This chain uses TRBV12-3 or TRBV12-4 with TRBJ2-2; weak D call: TRBD1 (6 bases). The V end lost 6 bases, the J end lost 3 bases, and 8 bases lay between the germline ends. This CDR3 comprises 13 residues. The DNA for the CDR3 is TGTGCCAGCAGACACAGGGACACCGGGGAGCTGTTTTTT. This translates into CASRHRDTGELFF.

This clonotype came up many times. The gene calls are TRBV20-1 and TRBJ2-7, with 9 nucleotides matching TRBD2. The germline V gene encodes CDR1 DFQATT and CDR2 SNEGSKA (reference sequence). The CDR3 contains 14 residues. The junction had 6 bases not matched to a gene; V was cut back by 6 bases and J by 0 bases. The CDR3 region is CSAYPSGASYEQYF. The CDR3 nucleotides are TGCAGTGCATACCCTAGCGGGGCCTCCTACGAGCAGTACTTC.

The chain has TRBV20-1 and TRBJ2-2; 8 bases fit TRBD2. The length of the CDR3 is 14 residues. J gave up 4 bases and V 2 bases, and 3 bases lay outside the gene matches. The germline CDR1 and CDR2 sequences are DFQATT and SNEGSKA (reference sequence). This CDR3 reads CSARSSGSTGELFF. The CDR3 region has the DNA TGCAGTGCTAGATCCAGCGGGAGCACCGGGGAGCTGTTTTTT.

This clonotype has just a few counts. The V and J genes are TRBV6-1 and TRBJ1-2; no firm D call. This CDR3 comprises 15 residues. The germline gives CDR1 MNHNS, CDR2 SASEGT. The V end lost 6 bases, the J end lost 0 bases, and 14 bases lay between the germline ends. CDR3 nucleotide sequence: TGTGCCAGCAGCCGGGATCCGGGCCCTAACTATGGCTACACCTTC. Protein sequence: CASSRDPGPNYGYTF.

This clonotype was seen a handful of times. J is TRBJ2-1 and V is TRBV5-1; the D is unclear. The ends were cut back, 7 bases at V and 0 bases at J, with 23 bases in the middle. Germline values: CDR1 SGHRS, CDR2 YFSETQ. The CDR3 runs 18 residues. Here the CDR3 reads CASGRWAAAASSYNEQFF. The CDR3 nucleotides read TGCGCCAGCGGCCGATGGGCTGCCGCCGCGAGCTCCTACAATGAGCAGTTCTTC.

This clonotype was seen a few times. This chain joins TRBV18 and TRBJ2-5; TRBD2 matches 7 bases. V shed 4 bases, J shed 5 bases, and the junction held 10 bases outside the gene matches. Germline CDR1 KGHSH, CDR2 LQKENI. The CDR3 is made up of 15 amino acids. This CDR3 is CASSRMLAEGETQYF. CDR3 nucleotide sequence: TGTGCCAGCTCACGAATGCTAGCGGAGGGGGAGACCCAGTACTTC.